This section outlines one TCR beta chain sequence together with its context. Its cognate antigen has yet to be identified. Base qualities are not recorded, but no much larger clone differs from it by a single base. Library prep was done by the immunoSEQ multiplex PCR assay. Per the authors' processing: A statistical classification framework was developed to diagnose cytomegalovirus status using the catalog of TCR beta chain sequences. Imported from immuneACCESS, the table was reduced by TCRdb to in-frame sequences with V and J called. These copies leave out some clones; in studies compared against another copy, an unresolved V gene accounts for under half, and the cause of the remainder is not known. V, J and clone size were drawn from that table, and D and trimming were deduced from the DNA. For this sample there are 200,000 to 300,000 clones; just under 90% appear just once. In total, the top ten clones hold about 3% of the sample.

As encoded in the germline V gene, CDR1 is LGHNA while CDR2 is YSLEER. Germline trimming amounts to 2 bases on V and 4 bases on J, with 10 as the count of junction bases outside the gene matches. From the cysteine through the phenylalanine, the CDR3 covers 16 amino acids. This entry keeps only the CDR3 DNA: 48 bases, framed from base 1. This record belongs to a study of cytomegalovirus exposure and HLA in healthy donors (dated by TCRdb to the late 2010s). General notes on the study: A later analysis indicated that the 110 or so validation repertoires were generated on the platform also employed for the 666 repertoires of the first cohort. The study was designed to test whether signatures of past pathogen exposure could be identified by cataloging public T cell receptors. A separate validation cohort of roughly 130 different subjects was used in addition to the 666-subject first cohort. To predict cytomegalovirus infection status, the study brought together high-throughput TCR immunosequencing, statistical association of individual TCRs with disease status, and machine learning. Summary of the overall study and its limitations: It was suggested by the authors that the approach could potentially be generalized to other disease states and immunological phenotypes. All 130 or so repertoires were used to score co-occurrence in the validation cohort in a later analysis, because that analysis had no HLA typing for the cohort. While some public TCRs were present in many individuals, most TCR sequences turned up only very rarely across donors. Three of the identified cytomegalovirus-associated TCR beta chains were confirmed in vitro to be specific for cytomegalovirus antigens. The study gave a list of roughly 150 TCR beta chains associated with cytomegalovirus. The classifier was reported to diagnose cytomegalovirus status with high specificity and sensitivity in both the original cohort and the validation cohort. A later analysis found that TCRs clustered in the first cohort also tended to co-occur in the 120 validation repertoires, with 94% of cluster scores above 0.

The donors were included in the validation cohort of 130 or so subjects, a group kept apart from the roughly 670-subject first cohort. This receptor was identified in a young man in good health and CMV-seronegative. Material: PBMCs. This receptor chain uses TRBV4-3 and TRBJ1-2; the central 7 bases match TRBD1. This receptor carries the CDR3 CASSQYFVQGIYGYTF. The sequence in DNA is TGCGCCAGCAGCCAATATTTTGTACAGGGGATCTATGGCTACACCTTC.